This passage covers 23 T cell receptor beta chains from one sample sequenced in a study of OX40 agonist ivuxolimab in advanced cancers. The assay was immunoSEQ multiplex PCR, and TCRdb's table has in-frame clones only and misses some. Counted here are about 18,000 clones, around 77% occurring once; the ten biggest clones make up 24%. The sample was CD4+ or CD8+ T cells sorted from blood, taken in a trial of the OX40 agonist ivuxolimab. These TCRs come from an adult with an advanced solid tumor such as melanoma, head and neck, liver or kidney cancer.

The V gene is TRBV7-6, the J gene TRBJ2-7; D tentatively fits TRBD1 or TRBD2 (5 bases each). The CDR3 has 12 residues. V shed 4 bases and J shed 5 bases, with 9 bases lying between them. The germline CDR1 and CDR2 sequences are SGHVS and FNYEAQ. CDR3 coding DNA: TGTGCCAGCAGCTCCACGGGACACGAGCAGTACTTC. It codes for CASSSTGHEQYF.

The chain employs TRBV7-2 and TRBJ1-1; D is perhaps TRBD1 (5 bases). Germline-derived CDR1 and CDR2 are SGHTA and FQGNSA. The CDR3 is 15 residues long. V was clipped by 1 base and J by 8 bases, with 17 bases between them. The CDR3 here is CASSLVGGMSAEAFF. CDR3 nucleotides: TGTGCCAGCAGCTTAGTTGGGGGGATGAGTGCCGAAGCTTTCTTT.

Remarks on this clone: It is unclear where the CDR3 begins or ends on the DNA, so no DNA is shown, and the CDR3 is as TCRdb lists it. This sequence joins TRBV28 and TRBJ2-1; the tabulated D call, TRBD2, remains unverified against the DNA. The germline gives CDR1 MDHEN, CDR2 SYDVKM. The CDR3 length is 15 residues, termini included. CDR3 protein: CASSFLETQGYEQFF.

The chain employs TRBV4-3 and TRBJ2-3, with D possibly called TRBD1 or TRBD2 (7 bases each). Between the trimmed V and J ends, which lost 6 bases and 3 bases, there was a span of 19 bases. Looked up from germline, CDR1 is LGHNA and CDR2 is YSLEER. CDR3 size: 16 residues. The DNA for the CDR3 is TGCGCCAGCAGACGAGAAAGGCAGGGGGGGACAGATACGCAGTATTTT. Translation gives CASRRERQGGTDTQYF.

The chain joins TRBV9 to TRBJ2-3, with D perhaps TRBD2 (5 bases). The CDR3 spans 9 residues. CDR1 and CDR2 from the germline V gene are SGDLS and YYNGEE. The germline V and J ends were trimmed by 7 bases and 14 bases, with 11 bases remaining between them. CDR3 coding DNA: TGTGCCAGCCCCTCTCGGGGGTATTTT. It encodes CASPSRGYF.

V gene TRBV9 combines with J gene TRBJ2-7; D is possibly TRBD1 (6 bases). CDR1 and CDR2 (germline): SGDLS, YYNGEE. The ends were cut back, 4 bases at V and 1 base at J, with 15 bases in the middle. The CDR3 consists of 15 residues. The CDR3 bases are TGTGCCAGCAGCATGAGTGGGGGCCAATCCTACGAGCAGTACTTC. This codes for CASSMSGGQSYEQYF.

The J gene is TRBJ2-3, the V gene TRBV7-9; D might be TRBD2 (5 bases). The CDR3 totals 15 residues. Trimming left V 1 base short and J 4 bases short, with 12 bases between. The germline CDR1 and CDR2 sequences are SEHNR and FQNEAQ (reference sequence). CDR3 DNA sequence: TGTGCCAGCAGCTTAGGAGGGCCCCCGGCAGATACGCAGTATTTT. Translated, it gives CASSLGGPPADTQYF.

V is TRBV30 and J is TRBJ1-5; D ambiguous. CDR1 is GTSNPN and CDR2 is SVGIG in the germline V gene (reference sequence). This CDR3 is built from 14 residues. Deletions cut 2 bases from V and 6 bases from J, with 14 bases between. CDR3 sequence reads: CAWSRGDYGQPQHF. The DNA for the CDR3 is TGTGCCTGGAGTCGCGGGGATTACGGTCAGCCCCAGCATTTT.

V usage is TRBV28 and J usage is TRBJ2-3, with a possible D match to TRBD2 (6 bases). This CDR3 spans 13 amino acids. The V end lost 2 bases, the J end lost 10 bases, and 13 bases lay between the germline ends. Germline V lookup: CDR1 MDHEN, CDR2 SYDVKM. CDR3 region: CASSLQREASQYF. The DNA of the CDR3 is TGTGCCAGCAGTTTACAGAGGGAGGCATCGCAGTATTTT. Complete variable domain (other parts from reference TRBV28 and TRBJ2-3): DVKVTQSSRYLVKRTGEKVFLECVQDMDHENMFWYRQDPGLGLRLIYFSYDVKMKEKGDIPEGYSVSREKKERFSLILESASTNQTSMYLCASSLQREASQYFGPGTRLTVL.

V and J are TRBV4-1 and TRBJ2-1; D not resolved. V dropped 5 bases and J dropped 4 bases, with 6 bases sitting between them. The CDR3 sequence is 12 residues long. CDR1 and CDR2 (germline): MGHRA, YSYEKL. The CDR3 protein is CASSEGYNEQFF. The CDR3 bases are TGCGCCAGCAGCGAAGGGTACAATGAGCAGTTCTTC.

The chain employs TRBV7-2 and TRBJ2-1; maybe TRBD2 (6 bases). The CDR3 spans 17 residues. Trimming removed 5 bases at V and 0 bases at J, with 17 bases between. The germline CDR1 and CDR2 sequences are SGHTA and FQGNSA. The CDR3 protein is CASSEAVAVSSYNEQFF. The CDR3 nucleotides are TGTGCCAGCAGCGAGGCGGTAGCGGTCAGCTCCTACAATGAGCAGTTCTTC.

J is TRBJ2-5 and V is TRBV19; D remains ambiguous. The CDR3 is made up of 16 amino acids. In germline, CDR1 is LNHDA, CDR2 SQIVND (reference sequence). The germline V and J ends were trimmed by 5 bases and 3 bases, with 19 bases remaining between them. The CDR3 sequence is CASSAFMAPPEETQYF. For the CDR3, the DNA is TGTGCCAGTAGTGCCTTTATGGCACCACCCGAAGAGACCCAGTACTTC.

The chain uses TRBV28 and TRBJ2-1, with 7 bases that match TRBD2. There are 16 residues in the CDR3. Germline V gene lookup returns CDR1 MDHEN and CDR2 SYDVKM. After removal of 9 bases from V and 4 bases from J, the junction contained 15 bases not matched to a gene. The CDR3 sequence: CASAQAGLNEYNEQFF. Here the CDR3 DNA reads TGTGCCAGTGCCCAAGCGGGGCTTAACGAATACAATGAGCAGTTCTTC.

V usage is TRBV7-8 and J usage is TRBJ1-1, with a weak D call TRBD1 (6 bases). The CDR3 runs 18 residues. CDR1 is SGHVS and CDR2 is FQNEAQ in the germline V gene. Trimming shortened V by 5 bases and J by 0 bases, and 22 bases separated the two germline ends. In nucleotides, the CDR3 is TGTGCCAGCAGCCCTCATCGCGGGTCAGGGGATTTGAACACTGAAGCTTTCTTT. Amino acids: CASSPHRGSGDLNTEAFF.

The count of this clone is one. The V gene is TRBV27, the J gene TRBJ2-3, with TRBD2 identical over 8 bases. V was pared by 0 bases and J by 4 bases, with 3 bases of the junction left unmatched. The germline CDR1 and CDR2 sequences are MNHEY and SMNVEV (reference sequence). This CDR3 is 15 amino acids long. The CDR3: CASSLSATSADTQYF. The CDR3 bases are TGTGCCAGCAGTTTATCCGCGACTAGCGCAGATACGCAGTATTTT.

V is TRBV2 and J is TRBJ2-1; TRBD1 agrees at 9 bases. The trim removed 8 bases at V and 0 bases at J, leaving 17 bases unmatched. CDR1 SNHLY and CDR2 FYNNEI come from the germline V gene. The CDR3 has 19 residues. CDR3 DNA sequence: TGTGCCAGCTCTGGGGTGGGACAGGGTCAACCGAGCTCCTACAATGAGCAGTTCTTC. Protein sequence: CASSGVGQGQPSSYNEQFF.

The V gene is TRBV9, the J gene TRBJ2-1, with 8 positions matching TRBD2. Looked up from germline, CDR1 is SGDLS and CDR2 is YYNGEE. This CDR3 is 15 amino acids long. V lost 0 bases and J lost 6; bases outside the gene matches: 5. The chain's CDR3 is CASSVGGLVGNEQFF. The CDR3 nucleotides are TGTGCCAGCAGCGTAGGGGGACTAGTAGGCAATGAGCAGTTCTTC. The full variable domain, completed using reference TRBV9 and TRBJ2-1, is DSGVTQTPKHLITATGQRVTLRCSPRSGDLSVYWYQQSLDQGLQFLIQYYNGEERAKGNILERFSAQQFPDLHSELNLSSLELGDSALYFCASSVGGLVGNEQFFGPGTRLTVL.

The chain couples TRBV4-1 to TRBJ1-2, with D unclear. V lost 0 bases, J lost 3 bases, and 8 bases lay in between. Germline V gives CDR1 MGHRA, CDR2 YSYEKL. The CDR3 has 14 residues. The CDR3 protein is CASSQDFADYGYTF. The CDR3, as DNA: TGCGCCAGCAGCCAAGACTTCGCCGACTATGGCTACACCTTC.

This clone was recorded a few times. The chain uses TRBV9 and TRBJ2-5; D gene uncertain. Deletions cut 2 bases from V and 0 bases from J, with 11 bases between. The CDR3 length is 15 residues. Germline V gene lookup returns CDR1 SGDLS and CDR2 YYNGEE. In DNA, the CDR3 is TGTGCCAGCAGCGTCCAATCAGCGTACCAAGAGACCCAGTACTTC. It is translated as CASSVQSAYQETQYF.

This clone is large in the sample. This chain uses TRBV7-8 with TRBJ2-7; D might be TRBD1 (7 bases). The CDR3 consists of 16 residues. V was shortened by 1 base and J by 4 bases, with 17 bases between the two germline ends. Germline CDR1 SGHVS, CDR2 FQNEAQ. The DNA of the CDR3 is TGTGCCAGCAGCTTAGATCCCCGCAGGGGGGTGTACGAGCAGTACTTC. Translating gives CASSLDPRRGVYEQYF.

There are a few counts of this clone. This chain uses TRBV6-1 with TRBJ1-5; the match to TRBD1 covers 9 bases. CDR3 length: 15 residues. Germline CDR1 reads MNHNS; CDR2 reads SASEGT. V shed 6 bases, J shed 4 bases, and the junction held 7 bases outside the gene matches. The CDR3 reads CASRTDRGDNQPQHF. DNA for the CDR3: TGTGCCAGCAGAACGGACAGGGGAGATAATCAGCCCCAGCATTTT.

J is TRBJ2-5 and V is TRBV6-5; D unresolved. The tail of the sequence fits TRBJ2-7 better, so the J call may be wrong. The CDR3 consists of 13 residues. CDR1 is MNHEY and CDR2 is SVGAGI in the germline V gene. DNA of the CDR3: TGTGCCAGCCATACGGACGGTTCCTACGAGCAGTACTTC. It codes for CASHTDGSYEQYF.

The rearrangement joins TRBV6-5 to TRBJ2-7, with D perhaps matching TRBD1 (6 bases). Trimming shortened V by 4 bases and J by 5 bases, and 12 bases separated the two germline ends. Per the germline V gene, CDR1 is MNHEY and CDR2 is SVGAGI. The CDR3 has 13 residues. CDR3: CASSSGAGNEQYF. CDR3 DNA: TGTGCCAGCAGTTCAGGGGCTGGAAACGAGCAGTACTTC.